This entry describes one T cell receptor beta chain. As handled by the study authors: Nucleated cell number was recorded as an estimate derived from reference gene primer amplification. The protocol was immunoSEQ multiplex PCR, while the TCRdb copy is restricted to in-frame clones and leaves out a portion. The D gene and trimming were derived from the DNA, and the V and J assignments and clone size from that table. The repertoire holds about 54,000 clones, with about 87% as singletons. Trimming shortened V by 0 bases and J by 7 bases, and 12 bases separated the two germline ends. Looked up from germline, CDR1 is MGHRA and CDR2 is YSYEKL. The CDR3 runs 14 residues. The data stem from a study of blood T cell repertoires in COVID-19.

The chain recombines TRBV4-1 with TRBJ1-2; unclear D gene. The sequence derives from a man aged 35-49 years with COVID-19, enrolled during active disease. Sequenced material: peripheral blood. The CDR3 DNA reads TGCGCCAGCAGCCAAGAGAGGGAGTGGGGTGGCTACACCTTC. Amino acids: CASSQEREWGGYTF.